The clone carrying this TCR beta chain has a count of ten or more. The sample's time point: patch test 1, 2 weeks after DPC sensitization. The treatment: therapeutic diphenylcyclopropenone sensitization with weekly scalp DPC. Donors, patients with alopecia ranging from 18 to 70 years old and judged suitable for DPC, provided samples. In the source study's methods: About 97,000 TCRs per sample was the median, with a range of roughly 23,224 to 750,000. From the RACE reads, TCRdb called clonotypes with MiXCR, one entry per CDR3 protein. The authors' filters were not applied to this entry. Of roughly 360,000 distinct CDR3 sequences in the sample, 4% to 5.5% were seen once. The CDR3 runs to 12 residues. The germline V gene has CDR1 SGHTA and CDR2 FQGNSA. V shed 8 bases and J shed 2 bases, with 7 bases lying between them. The source of the sample is a study of human T cells and chemical hapten exposure.

This chain joins TRBV7-2 and TRBJ1-3; tentatively, D is TRBD1 (5 bases). This clonotype was sampled from a woman aged 45-60 years with alopecia areata. Some clones in this sample may be carry-over from other donors' samples. Specimen: whole blood, collected in connection with sensitization to the hapten diphenylcyclopropenone (DPC). Here the CDR3 DNA reads TGTGCCAGCGGGGGGGCTGGAAACACCATATATTTT. Protein sequence: CASGGAGNTIYF.